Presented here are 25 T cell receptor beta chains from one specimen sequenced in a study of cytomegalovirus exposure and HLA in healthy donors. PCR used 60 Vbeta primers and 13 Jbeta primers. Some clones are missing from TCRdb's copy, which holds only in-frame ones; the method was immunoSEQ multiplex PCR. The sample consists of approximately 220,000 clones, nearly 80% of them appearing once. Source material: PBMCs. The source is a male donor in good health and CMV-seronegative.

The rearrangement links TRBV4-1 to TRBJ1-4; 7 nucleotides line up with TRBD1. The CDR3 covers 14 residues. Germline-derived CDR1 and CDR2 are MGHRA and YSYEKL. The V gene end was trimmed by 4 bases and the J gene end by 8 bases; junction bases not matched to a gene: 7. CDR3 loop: CASSPGQVTEKLFF. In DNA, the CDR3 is TGCGCCAGCAGCCCAGGACAGGTTACAGAAAAACTGTTTTTT.

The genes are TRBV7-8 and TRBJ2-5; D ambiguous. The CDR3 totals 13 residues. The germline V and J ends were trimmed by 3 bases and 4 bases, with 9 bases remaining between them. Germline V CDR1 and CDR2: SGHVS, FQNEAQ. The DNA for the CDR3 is TGTGCCAGCAGCTTGAACAGACCAGAGACCCAGTACTTC. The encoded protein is CASSLNRPETQYF. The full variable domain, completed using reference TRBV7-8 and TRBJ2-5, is GAGVSQSPRYKVAKRGQDVALRCDPISGHVSLFWYQQALGQGPEFLTYFQNEAQLDKSGLPSDRFFAERPEGSVSTLKIQRTQQEDSAVYLCASSLNRPETQYFGPGTRLLVL.

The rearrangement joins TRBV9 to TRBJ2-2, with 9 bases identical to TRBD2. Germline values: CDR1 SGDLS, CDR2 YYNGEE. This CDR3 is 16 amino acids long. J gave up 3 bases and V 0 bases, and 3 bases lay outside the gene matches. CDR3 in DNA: TGTGCCAGCAGCGTAGCTCTAGCGGGATACACCGGGGAGCTGTTTTTT. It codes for CASSVALAGYTGELFF.

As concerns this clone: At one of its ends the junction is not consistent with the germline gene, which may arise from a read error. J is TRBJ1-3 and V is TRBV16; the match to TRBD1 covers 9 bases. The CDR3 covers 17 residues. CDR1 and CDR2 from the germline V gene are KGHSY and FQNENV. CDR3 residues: CASSKSGQGISGNTIYF. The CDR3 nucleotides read TGTGCCAGCAGCAAATCCGGACAGGGGATCTCTGGAAACACCATATATTTT. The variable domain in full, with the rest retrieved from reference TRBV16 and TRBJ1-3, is GEEVAQTPKHLVRGEGQKAKLYCAPIKGHSYVFWYQQVLKNEFKFLISFQNENVFDETGMPKERFSAKCLPNSPCSLEIQATKLEDSAVYFCASSKSGQGISGNTIYFGEGSWLTVV.

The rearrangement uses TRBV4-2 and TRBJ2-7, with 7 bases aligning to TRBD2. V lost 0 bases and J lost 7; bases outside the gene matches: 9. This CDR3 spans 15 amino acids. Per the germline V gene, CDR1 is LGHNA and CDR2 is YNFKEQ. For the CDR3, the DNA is TGTGCCAGCAGCCAAGATCCCGCGGGAGTACGGGAGCAGTACTTC. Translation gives CASSQDPAGVREQYF.

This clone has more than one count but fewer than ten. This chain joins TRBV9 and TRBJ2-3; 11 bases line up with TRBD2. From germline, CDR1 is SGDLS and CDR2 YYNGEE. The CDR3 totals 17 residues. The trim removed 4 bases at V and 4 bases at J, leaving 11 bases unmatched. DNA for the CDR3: TGTGCCAGCAGCCAAGGGACTAGCGGTCTCACCGCAGATACGCAGTATTTT. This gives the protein CASSQGTSGLTADTQYF.

In nucleotides, the CDR3 is TGTGCCAGCAGTCCCGCTGAGGGGGTACCGACCCCAGGATTTAACTATGGCTACACCTTC. Its translation: CASSPAEGVPTPGFNYGYTF. This sequence joins TRBV28 and TRBJ1-2, with a weak D call TRBD1 (6 bases). The V end lost 5 bases, the J end lost 1 base, and 29 bases lay between the germline ends. The germline V gene encodes CDR1 MDHEN and CDR2 SYDVKM. The CDR3 runs to 20 residues.

The CDR3 reads CASSTQGAGDYGYTF. In nucleotides, the CDR3 is TGTGCCAGCAGTACCCAGGGGGCAGGAGATTATGGCTACACCTTC. The chain has TRBV28 and TRBJ1-2; 8 nucleotides line up with TRBD1. J lost 5 bases, V lost 5 bases, and 10 bases had no gene match. Germline V CDR1 and CDR2: MDHEN, SYDVKM. CDR3 length equals 15 residues.

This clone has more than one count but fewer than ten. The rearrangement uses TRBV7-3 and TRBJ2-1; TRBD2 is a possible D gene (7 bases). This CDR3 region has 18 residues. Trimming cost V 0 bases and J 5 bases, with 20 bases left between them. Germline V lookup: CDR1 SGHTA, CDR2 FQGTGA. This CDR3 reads CASSLTTPGGLNNNEQFF. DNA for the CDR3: TGTGCCAGCAGCTTAACGACTCCCGGGGGGCTGAACAACAATGAGCAGTTCTTC.

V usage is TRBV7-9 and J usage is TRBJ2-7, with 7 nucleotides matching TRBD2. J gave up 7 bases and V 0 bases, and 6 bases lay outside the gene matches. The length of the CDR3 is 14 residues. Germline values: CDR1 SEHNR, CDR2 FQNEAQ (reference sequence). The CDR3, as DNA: TGTGCCAGCAGCTTAGCGGGAGGGCCTGGAGAGCAGTACTTC. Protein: CASSLAGGPGEQYF.

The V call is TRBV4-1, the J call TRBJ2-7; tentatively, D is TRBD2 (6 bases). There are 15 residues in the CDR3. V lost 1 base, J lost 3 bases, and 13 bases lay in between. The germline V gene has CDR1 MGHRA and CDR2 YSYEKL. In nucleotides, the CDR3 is TGCGCCAGCAGCCAAGGCGGGGACCGCAGCTACGAGCAGTACTTC. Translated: CASSQGGDRSYEQYF.

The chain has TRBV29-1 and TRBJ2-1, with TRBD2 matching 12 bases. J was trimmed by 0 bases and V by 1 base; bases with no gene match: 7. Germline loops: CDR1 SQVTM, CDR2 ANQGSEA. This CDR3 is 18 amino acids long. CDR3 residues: CSVEGLAGVISSYNEQFF. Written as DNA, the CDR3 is TGCAGCGTTGAAGGACTAGCGGGGGTTATCAGCTCCTACAATGAGCAGTTCTTC.

The CDR3 coding sequence is TGTGCCAGCAGCTTGGGGACTAGCCCTTACGAGCAGTACTTC. Protein product: CASSLGTSPYEQYF. The chain combines TRBV5-4 with TRBJ2-7; 8 bases are shared with TRBD2. Germline CDR1 reads SGHNT; CDR2 reads YYREEE (reference sequence). With 0 bases clipped from V and 4 bases from J, the junction kept 3 bases outside the gene matches. CDR3 size: 14 residues.

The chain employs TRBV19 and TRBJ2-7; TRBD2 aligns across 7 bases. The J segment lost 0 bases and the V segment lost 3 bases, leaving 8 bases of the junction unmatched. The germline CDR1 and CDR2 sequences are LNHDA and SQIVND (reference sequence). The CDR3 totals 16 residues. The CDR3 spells CASSIPDGRSSYEQYF. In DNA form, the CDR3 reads TGTGCCAGTAGTATCCCCGACGGGAGGAGCTCCTACGAGCAGTACTTC.

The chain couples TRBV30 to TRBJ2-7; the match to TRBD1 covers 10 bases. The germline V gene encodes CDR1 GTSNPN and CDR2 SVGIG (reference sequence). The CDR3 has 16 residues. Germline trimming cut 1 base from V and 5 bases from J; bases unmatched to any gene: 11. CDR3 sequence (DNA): TGTGCCTGGAGTGCTTTCCCGACCGGGACAGGGGACGAGCAGTACTTC. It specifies CAWSAFPTGTGDEQYF.

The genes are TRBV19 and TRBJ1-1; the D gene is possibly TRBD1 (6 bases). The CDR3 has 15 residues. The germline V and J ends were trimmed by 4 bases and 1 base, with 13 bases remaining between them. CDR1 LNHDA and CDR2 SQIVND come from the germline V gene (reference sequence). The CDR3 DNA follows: TGTGCCAGTAGTAGAAGTCTACAGGGGAACACTGAAGCTTTCTTT. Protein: CASSRSLQGNTEAFF.

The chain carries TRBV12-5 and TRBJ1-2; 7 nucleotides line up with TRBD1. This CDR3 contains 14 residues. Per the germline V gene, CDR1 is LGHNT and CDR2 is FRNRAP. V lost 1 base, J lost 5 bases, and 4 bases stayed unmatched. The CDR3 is CASGLGDRVYGYTF. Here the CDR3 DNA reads TGTGCTAGTGGTTTGGGAGACAGGGTATATGGCTACACCTTC.

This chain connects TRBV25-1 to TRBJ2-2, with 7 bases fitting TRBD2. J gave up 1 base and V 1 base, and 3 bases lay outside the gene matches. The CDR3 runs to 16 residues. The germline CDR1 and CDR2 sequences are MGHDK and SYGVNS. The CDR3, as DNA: TGTGCCAGCAGTGAATCCCTAGCGGAGAACACCGGGGAGCTGTTTTTT. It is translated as CASSESLAENTGELFF.

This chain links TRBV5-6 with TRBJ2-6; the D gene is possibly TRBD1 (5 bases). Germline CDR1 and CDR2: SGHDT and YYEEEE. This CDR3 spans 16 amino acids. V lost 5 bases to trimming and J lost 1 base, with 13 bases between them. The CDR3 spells CASSYFQGSGANVLTF. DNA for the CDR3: TGTGCCAGCAGTTACTTTCAGGGTTCTGGGGCCAACGTCCTGACTTTC.

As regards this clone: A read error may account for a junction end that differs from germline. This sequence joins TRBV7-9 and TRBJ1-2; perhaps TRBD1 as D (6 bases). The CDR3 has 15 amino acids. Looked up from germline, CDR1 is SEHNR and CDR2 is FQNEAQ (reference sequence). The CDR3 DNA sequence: TGTTCCAGCAGCCTCTATCTGACAGGTTCGGGTGGCTACACCTTC. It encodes CSSSLYLTGSGGYTF.

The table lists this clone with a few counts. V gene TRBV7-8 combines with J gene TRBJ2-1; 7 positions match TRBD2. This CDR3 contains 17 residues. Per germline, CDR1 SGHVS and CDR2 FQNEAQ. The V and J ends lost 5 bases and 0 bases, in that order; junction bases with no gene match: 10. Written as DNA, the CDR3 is TGTGCCAGCAGCCGCGGGAGCGGGGTGAGCTCCTACAATGAGCAGTTCTTC. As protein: CASSRGSGVSSYNEQFF.

The chain's CDR3 is CASSFISGATDTQYF. The CDR3, as DNA: TGTGCCAGCAGTTTCATTAGCGGGGCCACAGATACGCAGTATTTT. The chain links TRBV6-5 to TRBJ2-3; 8 bases align to TRBD2. Germline-derived CDR1 and CDR2 are MNHEY and SVGAGI. The CDR3 is 15 residues long. Losses at the gene ends were 4 bases for V and 2 bases for J; bases not matched to a gene: 5.

The CDR3 is CASSVAPFGDNEQFF. The CDR3 DNA reads as TGTGCCAGCAGCGTAGCACCATTCGGAGACAATGAGCAGTTCTTC. The V gene is TRBV9, the J gene TRBJ2-1; no definite D call. CDR3 length: 15 residues. Germline V lookup: CDR1 SGDLS, CDR2 YYNGEE. Between the trimmed V and J ends, which lost 0 bases and 5 bases, there was a span of 12 bases.

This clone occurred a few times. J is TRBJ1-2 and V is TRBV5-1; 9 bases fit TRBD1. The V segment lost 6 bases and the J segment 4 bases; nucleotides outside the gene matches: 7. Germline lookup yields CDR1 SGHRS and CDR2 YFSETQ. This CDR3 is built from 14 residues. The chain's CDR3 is CASTGTGNGYGYTF. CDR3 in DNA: TGCGCCAGCACCGGGACAGGGAACGGCTATGGCTACACCTTC.

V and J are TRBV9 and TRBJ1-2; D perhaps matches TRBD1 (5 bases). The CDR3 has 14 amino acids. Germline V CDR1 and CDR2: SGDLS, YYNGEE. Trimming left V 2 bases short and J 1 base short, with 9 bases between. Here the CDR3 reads CASSVSRDNYGYTF. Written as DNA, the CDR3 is TGTGCCAGCAGCGTTAGCAGGGATAACTATGGCTACACCTTC. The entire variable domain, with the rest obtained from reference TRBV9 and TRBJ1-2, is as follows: DSGVTQTPKHLITATGQRVTLRCSPRSGDLSVYWYQQSLDQGLQFLIQYYNGEERAKGNILERFSAQQFPDLHSELNLSSLELGDSALYFCASSVSRDNYGYTFGSGTRLTVV.